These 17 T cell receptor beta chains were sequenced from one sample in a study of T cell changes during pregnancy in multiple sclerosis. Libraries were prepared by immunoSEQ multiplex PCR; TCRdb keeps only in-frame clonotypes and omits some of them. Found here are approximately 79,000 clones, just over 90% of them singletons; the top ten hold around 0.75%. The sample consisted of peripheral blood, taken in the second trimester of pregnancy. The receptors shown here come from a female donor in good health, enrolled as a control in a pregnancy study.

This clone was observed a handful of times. CDR3 amino acids: CASSPTTGGPGGYTF. As DNA, the CDR3 is TGTGCCAGCAGTCCTACCACAGGGGGCCCCGGTGGCTACACCTTC. J is TRBJ1-2 and V is TRBV2; 9 bases line up with TRBD1. V lost 5 bases to trimming and J lost 7 bases; unmatched junction nucleotides: 11. This CDR3 is built from 15 residues. In germline, CDR1 is SNHLY, CDR2 FYNNEI. Together with reference TRBV2 and TRBJ1-2, the CDR3 gives the full variable domain: EPEVTQTPSHQVTQMGQEVILRCVPISNHLYFYWYRQILGQKVEFLVSFYNNEISEKSEIFDDQFSVERPDGSNFTLKIRSTKLEDSAMYFCASSPTTGGPGGYTFGSGTRLTVV.

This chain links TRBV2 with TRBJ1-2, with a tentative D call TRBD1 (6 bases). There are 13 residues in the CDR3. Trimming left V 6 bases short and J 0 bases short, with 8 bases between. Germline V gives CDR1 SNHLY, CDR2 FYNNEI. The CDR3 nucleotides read TGTGCCAGCAGGGACAGAGCTAACTATGGCTACACCTTC. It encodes CASRDRANYGYTF.

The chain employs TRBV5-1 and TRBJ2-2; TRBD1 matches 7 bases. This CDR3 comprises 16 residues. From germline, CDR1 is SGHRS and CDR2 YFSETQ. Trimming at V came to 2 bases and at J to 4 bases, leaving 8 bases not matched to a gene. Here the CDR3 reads CASSFGAGGSTGELFF. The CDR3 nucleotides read TGCGCCAGCAGCTTTGGAGCAGGGGGAAGCACCGGGGAGCTGTTTTTT.

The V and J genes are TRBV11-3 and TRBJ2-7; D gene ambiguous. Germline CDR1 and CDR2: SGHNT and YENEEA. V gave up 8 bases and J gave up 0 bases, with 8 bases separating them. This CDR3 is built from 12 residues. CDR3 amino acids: CASSLSSYEQYF. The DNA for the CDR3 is TGTGCCAGCTCTTTGAGCTCCTACGAGCAGTACTTC.

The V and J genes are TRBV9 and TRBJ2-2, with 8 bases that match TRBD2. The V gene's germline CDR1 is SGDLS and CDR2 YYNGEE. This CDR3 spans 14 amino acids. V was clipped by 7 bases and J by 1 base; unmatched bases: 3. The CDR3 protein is CASESGGNTGELFF. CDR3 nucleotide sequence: TGTGCCAGCGAAAGCGGGGGGAACACCGGGGAGCTGTTTTTT.

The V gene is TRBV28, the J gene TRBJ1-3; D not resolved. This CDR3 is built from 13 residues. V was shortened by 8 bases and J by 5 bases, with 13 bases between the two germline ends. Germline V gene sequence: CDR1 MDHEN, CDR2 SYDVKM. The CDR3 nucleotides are TGTGCCAGCCGCCTACGGAGTCGAAACACCATATATTTT. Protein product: CASRLRSRNTIYF.

The CDR3 DNA reads TGTGCCAGCAGCTTTGTGGCAGGGAAAGCGTACACTGAAGCTTTCTTT. Its translation: CASSFVAGKAYTEAFF. The chain recombines TRBV5-6 with TRBJ1-1; D perhaps matches TRBD1 (5 bases). The CDR3 sequence is 16 residues long. Looked up from germline, CDR1 is SGHDT and CDR2 is YYEEEE. The V end lost 2 bases, the J end lost 3 bases, and 17 bases lay between the germline ends.

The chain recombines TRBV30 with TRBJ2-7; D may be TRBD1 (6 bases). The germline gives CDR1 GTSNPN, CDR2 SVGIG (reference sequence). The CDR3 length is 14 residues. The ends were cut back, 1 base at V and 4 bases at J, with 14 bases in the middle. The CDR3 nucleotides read TGTGCCTGGAGTGCACAGGGTGGCAATTACGAGCAGTACTTC. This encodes CAWSAQGGNYEQYF.

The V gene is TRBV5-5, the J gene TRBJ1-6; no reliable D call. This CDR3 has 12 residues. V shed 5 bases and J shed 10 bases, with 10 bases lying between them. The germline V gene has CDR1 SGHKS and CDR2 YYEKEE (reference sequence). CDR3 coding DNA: TGTGCCAGCAGTCAATACGGGTCACCCCTCCACTTT. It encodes CASSQYGSPLHF.

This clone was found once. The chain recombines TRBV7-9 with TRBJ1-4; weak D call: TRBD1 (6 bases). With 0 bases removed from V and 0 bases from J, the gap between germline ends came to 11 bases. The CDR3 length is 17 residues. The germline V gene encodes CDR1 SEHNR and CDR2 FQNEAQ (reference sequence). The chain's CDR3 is CASSLATGRATNEKLFF. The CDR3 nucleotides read TGTGCCAGCAGCTTAGCAACAGGGCGTGCAACTAATGAAAAACTGTTTTTT.

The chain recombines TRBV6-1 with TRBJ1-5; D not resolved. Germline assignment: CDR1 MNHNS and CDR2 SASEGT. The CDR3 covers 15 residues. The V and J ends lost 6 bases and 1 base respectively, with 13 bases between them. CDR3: CASSRELLSNQPQHF. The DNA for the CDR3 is TGTGCCAGCAGCCGGGAGTTACTAAGCAATCAGCCCCAGCATTTT.

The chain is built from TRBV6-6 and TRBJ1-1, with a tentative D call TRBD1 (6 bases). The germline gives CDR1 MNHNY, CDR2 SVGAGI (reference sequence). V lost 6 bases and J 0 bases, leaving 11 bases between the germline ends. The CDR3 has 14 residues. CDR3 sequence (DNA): TGTGCCAGCAGGCCCAGGGGCATGAACACTGAAGCTTTCTTT. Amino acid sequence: CASRPRGMNTEAFF.

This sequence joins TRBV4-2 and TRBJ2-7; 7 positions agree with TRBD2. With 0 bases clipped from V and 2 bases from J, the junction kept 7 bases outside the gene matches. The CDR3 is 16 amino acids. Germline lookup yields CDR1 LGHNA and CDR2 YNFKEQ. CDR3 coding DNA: TGTGCCAGCAGCCAAGATTCGAGCGGGGCGCCCTACGAGCAGTACTTC. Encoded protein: CASSQDSSGAPYEQYF.

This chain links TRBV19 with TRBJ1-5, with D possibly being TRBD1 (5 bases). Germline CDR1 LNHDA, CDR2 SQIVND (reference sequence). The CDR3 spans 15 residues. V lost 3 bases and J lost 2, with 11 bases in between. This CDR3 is CASSIVGRGNQPQHF. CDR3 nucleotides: TGTGCCAGTAGTATTGTGGGGCGCGGCAATCAGCCCCAGCATTTT.

The CDR3: CASSQDRQDYGYTF. The CDR3 DNA is TGCGCCAGCAGCCAAGATCGTCAGGACTATGGCTACACCTTC. J is TRBJ1-2 and V is TRBV4-3; D gene ambiguous. V was clipped by 0 bases and J by 3 bases, with 8 bases between them. The CDR3 runs 14 residues. Germline lookup yields CDR1 LGHNA and CDR2 YSLEER.

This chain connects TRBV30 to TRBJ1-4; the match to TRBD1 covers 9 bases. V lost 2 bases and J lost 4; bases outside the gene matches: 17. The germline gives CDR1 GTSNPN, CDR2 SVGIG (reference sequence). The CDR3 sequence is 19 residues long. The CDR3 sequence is CAWSTRTGVAGQDNEKLFF. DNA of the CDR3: TGTGCCTGGAGTACCCGGACAGGGGTCGCGGGACAAGATAATGAAAAACTGTTTTTT.

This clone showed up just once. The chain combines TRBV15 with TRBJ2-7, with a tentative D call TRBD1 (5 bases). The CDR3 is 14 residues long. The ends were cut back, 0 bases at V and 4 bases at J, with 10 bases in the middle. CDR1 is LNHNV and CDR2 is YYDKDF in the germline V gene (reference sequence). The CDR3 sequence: CATSREKGLYEQYF. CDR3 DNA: TGTGCCACCAGCAGAGAAAAGGGGCTGTACGAGCAGTACTTC.